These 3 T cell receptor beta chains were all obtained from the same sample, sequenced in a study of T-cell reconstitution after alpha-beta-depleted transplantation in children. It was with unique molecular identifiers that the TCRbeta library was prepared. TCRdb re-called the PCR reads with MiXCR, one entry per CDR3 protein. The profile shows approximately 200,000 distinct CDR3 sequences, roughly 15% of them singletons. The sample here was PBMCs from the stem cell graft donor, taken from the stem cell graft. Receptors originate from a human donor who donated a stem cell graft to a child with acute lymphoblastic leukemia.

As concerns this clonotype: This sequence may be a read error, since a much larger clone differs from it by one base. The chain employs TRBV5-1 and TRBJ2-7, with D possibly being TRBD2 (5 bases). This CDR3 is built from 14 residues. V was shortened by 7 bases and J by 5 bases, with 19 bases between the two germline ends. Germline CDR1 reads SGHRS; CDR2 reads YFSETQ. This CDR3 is CASGLVGSGNEQYF. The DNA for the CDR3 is TGCGCCAGCGGGCTGGTGGGCTCGGGGAACGAGCAGTACTTC.

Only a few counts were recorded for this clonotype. Written as DNA, the CDR3 is TGTGCCAGCCTTCATAACAGGGGCATGAACACTGAAGCTTTCTTT. This gives the protein CASLHNRGMNTEAFF. The V gene is TRBV27, the J gene TRBJ1-1; TRBD1 agrees at 7 bases. This CDR3 is 15 amino acids long. Trimming took 8 bases from V and 0 from J; bases not matched to a gene: 9. Germline V gene data show CDR1 as MNHEY and CDR2 as SMNVEV (reference sequence).

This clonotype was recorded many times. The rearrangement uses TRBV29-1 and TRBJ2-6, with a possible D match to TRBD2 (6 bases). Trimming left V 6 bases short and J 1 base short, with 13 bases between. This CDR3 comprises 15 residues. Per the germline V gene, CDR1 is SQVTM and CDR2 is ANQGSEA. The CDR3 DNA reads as TGCAGCGTCGTCCCGGGACTTTCTGGGGCCAACGTCCTGACTTTC. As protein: CSVVPGLSGANVLTF.